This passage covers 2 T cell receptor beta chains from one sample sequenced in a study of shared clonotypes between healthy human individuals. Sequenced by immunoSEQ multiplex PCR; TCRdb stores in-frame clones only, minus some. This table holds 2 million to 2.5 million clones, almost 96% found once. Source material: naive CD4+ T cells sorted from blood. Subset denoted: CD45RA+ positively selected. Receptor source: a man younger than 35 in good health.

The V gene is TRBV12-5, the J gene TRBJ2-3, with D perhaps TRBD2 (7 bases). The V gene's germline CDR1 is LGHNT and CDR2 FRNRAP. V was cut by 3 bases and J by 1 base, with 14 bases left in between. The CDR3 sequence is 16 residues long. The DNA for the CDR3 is TGTGCTAGTGGTTTCGGGGGGCCCCCTGGCACAGATACGCAGTATTTT. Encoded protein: CASGFGGPPGTDTQYF.

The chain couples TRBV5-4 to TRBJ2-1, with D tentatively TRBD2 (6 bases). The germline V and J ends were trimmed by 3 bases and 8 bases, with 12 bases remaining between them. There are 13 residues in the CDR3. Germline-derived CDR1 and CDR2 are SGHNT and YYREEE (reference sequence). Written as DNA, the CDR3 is TGTGCCAGCAGCTCCCCTTGGGGGGATGAGCAGTTCTTC. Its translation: CASSSPWGDEQFF.